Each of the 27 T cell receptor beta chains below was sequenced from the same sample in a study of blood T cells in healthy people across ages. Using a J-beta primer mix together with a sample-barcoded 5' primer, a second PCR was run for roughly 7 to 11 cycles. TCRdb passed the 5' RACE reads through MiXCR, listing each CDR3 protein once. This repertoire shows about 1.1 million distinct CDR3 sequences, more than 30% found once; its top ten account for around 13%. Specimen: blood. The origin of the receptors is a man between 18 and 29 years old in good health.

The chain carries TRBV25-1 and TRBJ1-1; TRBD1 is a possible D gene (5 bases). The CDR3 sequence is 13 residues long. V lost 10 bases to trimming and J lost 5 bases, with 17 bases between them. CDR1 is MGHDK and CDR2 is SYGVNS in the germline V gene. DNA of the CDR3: TGTGCCACCCAAGAATCGGGGGAAACTGAAGCTTTCTTT. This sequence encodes CATQESGETEAFF.

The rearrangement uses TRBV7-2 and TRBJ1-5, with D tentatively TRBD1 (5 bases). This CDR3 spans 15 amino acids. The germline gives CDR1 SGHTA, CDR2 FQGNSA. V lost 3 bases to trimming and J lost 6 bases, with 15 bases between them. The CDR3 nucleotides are TGTGCCAGCAGCTTGGGGGGATTTCAAGGTCAGCCCCAGCATTTT. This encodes CASSLGGFQGQPQHF.

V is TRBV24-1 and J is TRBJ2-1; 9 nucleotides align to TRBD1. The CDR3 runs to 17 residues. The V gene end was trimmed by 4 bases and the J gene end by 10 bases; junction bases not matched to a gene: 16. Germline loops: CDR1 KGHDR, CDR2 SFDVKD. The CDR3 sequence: CATSDRLGQGLRREQFF. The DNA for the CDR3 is TGTGCCACCAGTGACCGCCTCGGACAGGGGCTCAGGAGGGAGCAGTTCTTC.

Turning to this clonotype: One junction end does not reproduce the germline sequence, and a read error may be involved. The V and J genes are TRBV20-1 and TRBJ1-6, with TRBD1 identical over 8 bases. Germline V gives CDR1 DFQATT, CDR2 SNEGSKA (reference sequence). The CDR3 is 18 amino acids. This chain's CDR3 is CSASDRDHSSSYNPPLHF. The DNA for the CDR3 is TGCAGTGCTTCGGACAGGGACCACTCGAGCTCCTATAATCCACCCCTCCACTTT.

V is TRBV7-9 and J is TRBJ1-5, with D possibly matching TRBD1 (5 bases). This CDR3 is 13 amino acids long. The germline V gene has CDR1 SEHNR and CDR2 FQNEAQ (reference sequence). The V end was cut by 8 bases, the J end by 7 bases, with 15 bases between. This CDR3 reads CASSLGESQPQHF. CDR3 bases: TGTGCCAGCTCCCTAGGGGAGTCGCAGCCCCAGCATTTT.

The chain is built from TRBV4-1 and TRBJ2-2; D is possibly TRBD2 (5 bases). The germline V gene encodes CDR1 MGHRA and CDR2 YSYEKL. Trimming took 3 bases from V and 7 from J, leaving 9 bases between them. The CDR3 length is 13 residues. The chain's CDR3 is CASSHEEVGELFF. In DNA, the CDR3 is TGCGCCAGCAGCCATGAGGAGGTCGGGGAGCTGTTTTTT.

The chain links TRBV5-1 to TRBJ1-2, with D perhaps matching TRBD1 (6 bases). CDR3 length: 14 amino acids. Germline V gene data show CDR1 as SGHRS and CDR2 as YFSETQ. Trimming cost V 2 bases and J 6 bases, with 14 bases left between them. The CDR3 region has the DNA TGCGCCAGCAGCTTTCTAACGGCAGGGGATGGCTACACCTTC. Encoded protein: CASSFLTAGDGYTF.

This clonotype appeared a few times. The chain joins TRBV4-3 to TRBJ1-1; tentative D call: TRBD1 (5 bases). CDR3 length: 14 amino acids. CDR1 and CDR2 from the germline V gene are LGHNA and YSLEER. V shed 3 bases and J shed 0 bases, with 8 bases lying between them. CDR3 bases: TGCGCCAGCAGCCAGACAGACATGAACACTGAAGCTTTCTTT. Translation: CASSQTDMNTEAFF.

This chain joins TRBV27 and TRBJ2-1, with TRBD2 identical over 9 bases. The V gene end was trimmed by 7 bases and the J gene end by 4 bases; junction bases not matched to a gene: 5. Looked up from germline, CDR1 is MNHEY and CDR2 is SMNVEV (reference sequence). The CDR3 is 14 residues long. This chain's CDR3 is CASTPSGAYNEQFF. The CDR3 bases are TGTGCCAGCACCCCTAGCGGGGCATACAATGAGCAGTTCTTC.

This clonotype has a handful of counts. The CDR3 region has the DNA TGCAGCGTTGAAGTTCTAAGGGGGGCTAGCGGGGGGTATGAGCAGTTCTTC. This codes for CSVEVLRGASGGYEQFF. V usage is TRBV29-1 and J usage is TRBJ2-1; the match to TRBD2 covers 11 bases. V trimming: 1 base; J trimming: 8 bases; junction bases outside the gene matches: 13. Per the germline V gene, CDR1 is SQVTM and CDR2 is ANQGSEA. The CDR3 sequence is 17 residues long.

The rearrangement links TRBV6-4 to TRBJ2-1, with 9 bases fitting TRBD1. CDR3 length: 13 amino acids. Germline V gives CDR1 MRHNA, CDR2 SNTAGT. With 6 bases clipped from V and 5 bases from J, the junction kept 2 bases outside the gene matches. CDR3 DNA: TGTGCCAGCAGACGACAGGGGGACAATGAGCAGTTCTTC. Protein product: CASRRQGDNEQFF.

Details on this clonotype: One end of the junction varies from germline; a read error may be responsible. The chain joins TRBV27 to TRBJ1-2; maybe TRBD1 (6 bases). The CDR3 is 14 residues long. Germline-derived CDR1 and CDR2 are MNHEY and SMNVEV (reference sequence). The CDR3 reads CASSVSGTPYGYTF. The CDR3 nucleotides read TGTGCCAGCAGTGTATCCGGGACACCCTATGGCTACACCTTC.

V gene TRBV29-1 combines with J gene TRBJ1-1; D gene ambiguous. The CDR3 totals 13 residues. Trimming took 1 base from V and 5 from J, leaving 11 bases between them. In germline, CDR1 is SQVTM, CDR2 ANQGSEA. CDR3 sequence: CSVEALLGTEAFF. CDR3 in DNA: TGCAGCGTTGAAGCCCTACTGGGAACTGAAGCTTTCTTT.

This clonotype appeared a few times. CDR3 residues: CASSLELSEQYF. The CDR3 nucleotides are TGCGCCAGCAGCTTGGAGCTTTCTGAGCAGTACTTC. The chain carries TRBV5-1 and TRBJ2-5; no clear D. The germline V and J ends were trimmed by 0 bases and 11 bases, with 11 bases remaining between them. The CDR3 spans 12 residues. The V gene's germline CDR1 is SGHRS and CDR2 YFSETQ.

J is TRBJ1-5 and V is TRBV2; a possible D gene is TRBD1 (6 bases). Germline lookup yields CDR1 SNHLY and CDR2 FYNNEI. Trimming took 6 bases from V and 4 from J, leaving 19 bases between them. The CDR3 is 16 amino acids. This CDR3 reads CASSLPDSYLNQPQHF. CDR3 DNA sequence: TGTGCCAGCAGCCTACCGGACAGTTATTTGAATCAGCCCCAGCATTTT.

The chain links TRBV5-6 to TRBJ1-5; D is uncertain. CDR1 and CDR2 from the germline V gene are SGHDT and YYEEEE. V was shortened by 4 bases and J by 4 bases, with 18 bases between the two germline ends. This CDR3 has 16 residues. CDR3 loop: CASSVLPRTVNQPQHF. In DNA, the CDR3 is TGTGCCAGCAGCGTTCTACCCCGGACGGTAAATCAGCCCCAGCATTTT.

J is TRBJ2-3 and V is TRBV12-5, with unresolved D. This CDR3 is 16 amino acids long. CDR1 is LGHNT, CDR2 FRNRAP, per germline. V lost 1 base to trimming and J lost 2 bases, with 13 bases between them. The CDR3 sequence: CASGLASSSFTDTQYF. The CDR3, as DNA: TGTGCTAGTGGTTTGGCCTCCAGCTCTTTCACAGATACGCAGTATTTT.

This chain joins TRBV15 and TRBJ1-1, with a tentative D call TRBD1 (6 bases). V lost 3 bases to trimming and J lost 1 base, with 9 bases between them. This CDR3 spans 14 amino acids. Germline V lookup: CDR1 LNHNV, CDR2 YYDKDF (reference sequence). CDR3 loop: CATSRTGKNTEAFF. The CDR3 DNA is TGTGCCACCAGCAGGACAGGAAAGAACACTGAAGCTTTCTTT.

The CDR3 nucleotides are TGTGCCAGCAGTTTGATAAATACGAACACTGAAGCTTTCTTT. Its translation is CASSLINTNTEAFF. This chain uses TRBV12-3 or TRBV12-4 with TRBJ1-1; no definite D call. This CDR3 is built from 14 residues. V lost 3 bases, J lost 1 base, and 9 bases lay in between.

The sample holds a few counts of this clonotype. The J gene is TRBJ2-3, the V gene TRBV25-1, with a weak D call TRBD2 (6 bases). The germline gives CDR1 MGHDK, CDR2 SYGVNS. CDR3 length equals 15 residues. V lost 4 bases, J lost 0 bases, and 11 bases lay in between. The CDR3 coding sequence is TGTGCCAGCAGTGGCCCGGGGGATAGCACAGATACGCAGTATTTT. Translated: CASSGPGDSTDTQYF.

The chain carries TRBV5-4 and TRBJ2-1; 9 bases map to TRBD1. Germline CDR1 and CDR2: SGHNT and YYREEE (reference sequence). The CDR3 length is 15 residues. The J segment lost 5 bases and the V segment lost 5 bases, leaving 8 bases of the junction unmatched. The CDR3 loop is CASRTGTGINNEQFF. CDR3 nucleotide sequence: TGTGCCAGCAGAACCGGGACAGGGATCAACAATGAGCAGTTCTTC.

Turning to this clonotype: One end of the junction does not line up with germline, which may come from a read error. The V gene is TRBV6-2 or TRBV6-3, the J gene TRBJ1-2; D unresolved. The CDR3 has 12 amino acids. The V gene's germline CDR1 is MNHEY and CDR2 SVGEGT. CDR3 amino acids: CASSYSKYGYTF. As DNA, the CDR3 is TGTGCCAGCAGTTACTCTAAATATGGCTACACCTTC.

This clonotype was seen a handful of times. CDR3 region: CASSLSVQSTGELFF. In DNA form, the CDR3 reads TGTGCCAGCAGCTTATCGGTACAGTCGACCGGGGAGCTGTTTTTT. J is TRBJ2-2 and V is TRBV11-2; D ambiguous. V was shortened by 2 bases and J by 5 bases, with 12 bases between the two germline ends. Germline values: CDR1 SGHAT, CDR2 FQNNGV. The CDR3 covers 15 residues.

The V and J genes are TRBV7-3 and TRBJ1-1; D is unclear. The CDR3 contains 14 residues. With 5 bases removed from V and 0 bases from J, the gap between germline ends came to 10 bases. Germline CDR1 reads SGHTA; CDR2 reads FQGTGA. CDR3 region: CASSAGSMNTEAFF. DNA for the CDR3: TGTGCCAGCAGCGCGGGCAGCATGAACACTGAAGCTTTCTTT.

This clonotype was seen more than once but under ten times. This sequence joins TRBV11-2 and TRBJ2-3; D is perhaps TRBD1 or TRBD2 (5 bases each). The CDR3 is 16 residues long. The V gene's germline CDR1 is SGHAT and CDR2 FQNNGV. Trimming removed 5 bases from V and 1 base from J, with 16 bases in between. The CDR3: CASSLAGTERTDTQYF. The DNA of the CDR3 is TGTGCCAGCAGCCTCGCCGGGACGGAGCGCACAGATACGCAGTATTTT.

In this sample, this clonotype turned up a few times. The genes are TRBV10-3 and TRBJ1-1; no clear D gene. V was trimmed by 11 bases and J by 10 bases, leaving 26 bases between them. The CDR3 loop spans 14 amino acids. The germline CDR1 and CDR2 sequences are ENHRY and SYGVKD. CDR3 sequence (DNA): TGTGCCTCAGTTGCCGGGAATGAGGTCCCTGGAGCTTTCTTT. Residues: CASVAGNEVPGAFF.

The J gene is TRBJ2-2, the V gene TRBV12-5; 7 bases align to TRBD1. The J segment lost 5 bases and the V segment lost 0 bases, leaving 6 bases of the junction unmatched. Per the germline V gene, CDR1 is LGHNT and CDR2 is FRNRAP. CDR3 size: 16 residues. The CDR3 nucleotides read TGTGCTAGTGGTTTGGTAGAGACAGGGTCGACCGGGGAGCTGTTTTTT. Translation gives CASGLVETGSTGELFF.